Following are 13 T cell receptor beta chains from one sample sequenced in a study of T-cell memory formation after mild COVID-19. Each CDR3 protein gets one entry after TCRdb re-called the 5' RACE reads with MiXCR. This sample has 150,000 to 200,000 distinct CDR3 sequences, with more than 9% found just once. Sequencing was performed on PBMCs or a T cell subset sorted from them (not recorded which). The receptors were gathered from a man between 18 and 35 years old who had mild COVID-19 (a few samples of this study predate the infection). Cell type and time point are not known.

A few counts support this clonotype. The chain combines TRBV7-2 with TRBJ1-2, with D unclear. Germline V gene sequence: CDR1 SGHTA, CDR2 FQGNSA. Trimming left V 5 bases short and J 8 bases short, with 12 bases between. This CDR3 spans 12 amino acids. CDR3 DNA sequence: TGTGCCAGCAGCCTGGGCCTCGGAGGCTACACCTTC. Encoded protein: CASSLGLGGYTF. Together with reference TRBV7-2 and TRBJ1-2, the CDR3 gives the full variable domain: GAGVSQSPSNKVTEKGKDVELRCDPISGHTALYWYRQSLGQGLEFLIYFQGNSAPDKSGLPSDRFSAERTGGSVSTLTIQRTQQEDSAVYLCASSLGLGGYTFGSGTRLTVV.

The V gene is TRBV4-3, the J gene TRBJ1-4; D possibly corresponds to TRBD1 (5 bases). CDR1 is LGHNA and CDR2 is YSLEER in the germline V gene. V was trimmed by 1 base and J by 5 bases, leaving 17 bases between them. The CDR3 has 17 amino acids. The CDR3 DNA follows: TGCGCCAGCAGCCAAGCAGCCTTTTCTAGGGGCAATGAAAAACTGTTTTTT. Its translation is CASSQAAFSRGNEKLFF.

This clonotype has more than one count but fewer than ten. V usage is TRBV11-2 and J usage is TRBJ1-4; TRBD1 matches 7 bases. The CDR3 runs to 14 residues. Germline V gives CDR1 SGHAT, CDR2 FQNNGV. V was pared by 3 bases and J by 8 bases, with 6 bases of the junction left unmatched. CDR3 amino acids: CASSFRQGREKLFF. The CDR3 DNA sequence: TGTGCCAGCAGCTTCCGACAGGGAAGGGAAAAACTGTTTTTT.

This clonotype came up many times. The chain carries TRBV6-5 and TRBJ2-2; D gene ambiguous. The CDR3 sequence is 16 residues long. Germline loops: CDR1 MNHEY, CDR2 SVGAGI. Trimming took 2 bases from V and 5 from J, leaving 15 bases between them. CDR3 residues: CASSYQAPLRTGELFF. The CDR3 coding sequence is TGTGCCAGCAGTTACCAGGCGCCGCTACGGACCGGGGAGCTGTTTTTT.

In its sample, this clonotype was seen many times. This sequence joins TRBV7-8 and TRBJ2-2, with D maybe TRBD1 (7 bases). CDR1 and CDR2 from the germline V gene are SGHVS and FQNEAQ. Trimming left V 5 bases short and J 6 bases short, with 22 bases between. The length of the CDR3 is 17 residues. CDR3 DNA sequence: TGTGCCAGCAGCAACAACGACAGGGAGGTAGTGGCCGGGGAGCTGTTTTTT. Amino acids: CASSNNDREVVAGELFF.

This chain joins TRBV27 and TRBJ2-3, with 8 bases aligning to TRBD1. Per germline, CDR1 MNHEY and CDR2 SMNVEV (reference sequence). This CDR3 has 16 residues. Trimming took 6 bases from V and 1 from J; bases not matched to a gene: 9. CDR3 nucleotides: TGTGCCAGCAGCCCCCTATCAGGGGGCGGCACAGATACGCAGTATTTT. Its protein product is CASSPLSGGGTDTQYF.

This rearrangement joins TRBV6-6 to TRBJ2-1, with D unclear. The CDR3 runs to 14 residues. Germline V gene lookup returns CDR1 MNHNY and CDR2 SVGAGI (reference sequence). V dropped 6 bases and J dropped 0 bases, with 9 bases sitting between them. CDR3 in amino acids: CASRNDISYNEQFF. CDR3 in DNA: TGTGCCAGCAGGAACGATATCTCCTACAATGAGCAGTTCTTC.

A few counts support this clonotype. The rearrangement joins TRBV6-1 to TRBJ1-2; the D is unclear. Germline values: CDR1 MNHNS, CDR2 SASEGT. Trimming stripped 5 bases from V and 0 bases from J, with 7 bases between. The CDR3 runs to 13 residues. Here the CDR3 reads CASSFQANYGYTF. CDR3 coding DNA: TGTGCCAGCAGTTTCCAGGCTAACTATGGCTACACCTTC.

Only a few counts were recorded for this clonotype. The CDR3 spells CAWDREGYEQYF. CDR3 nucleotide sequence: TGTGCCTGGGACAGGGAGGGCTACGAGCAGTACTTC. This chain links TRBV30 with TRBJ2-7, with D perhaps TRBD1 or TRBD2 (7 bases each). V was cut by 5 bases and J by 3 bases, with 11 bases left in between. The CDR3 extends over 12 amino acids. CDR1 is GTSNPN and CDR2 is SVGIG in the germline V gene (reference sequence).

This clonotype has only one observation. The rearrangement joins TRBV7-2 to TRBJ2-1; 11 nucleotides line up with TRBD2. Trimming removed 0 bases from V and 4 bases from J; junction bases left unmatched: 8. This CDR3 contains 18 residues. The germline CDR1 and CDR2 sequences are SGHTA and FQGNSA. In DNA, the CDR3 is TGTGCCAGCAGCTTAGCGACAGGGGGGACTAGCGGTTACAATGAGCAGTTCTTC. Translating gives CASSLATGGTSGYNEQFF.

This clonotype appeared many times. Here the CDR3 DNA reads TGTGCCAGCAGTTTAGGCGAGTCCGACGAGCAGTACGTC. Translation gives CASSLGESDEQYV. This chain uses TRBV12-3 or TRBV12-4 with TRBJ2-7; no firm D call. The CDR3 covers 13 residues. Trimming left V 1 base short and J 5 bases short, with 9 bases between.

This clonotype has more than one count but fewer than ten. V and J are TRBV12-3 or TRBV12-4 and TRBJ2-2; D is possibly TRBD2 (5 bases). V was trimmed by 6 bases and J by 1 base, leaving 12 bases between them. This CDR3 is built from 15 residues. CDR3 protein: CASRLRAGNTGELFF. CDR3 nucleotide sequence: TGTGCCAGCAGACTGAGGGCAGGGAACACCGGGGAGCTGTTTTTT.

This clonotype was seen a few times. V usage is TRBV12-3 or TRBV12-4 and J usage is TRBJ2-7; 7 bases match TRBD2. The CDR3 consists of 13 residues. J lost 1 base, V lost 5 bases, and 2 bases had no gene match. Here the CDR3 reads CASSTSVSYEQYV. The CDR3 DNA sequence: TGTGCCAGCAGTACTAGCGTTTCCTACGAGCAGTACGTC.